The following is a T cell receptor beta chain sequence with its context. Its antigen remains unknown. V lost 1 base to trimming and J lost 1 base, with 5 bases between them. The CDR3 runs 14 residues. From the 5' RACE reads, TCRdb called clonotypes with MiXCR, one entry per CDR3 protein. The table has about 73,000 distinct CDR3 sequences, around 7% seen once. This record comes from a study of T cells after yellow fever vaccination. Study results and limitations: A weaker secondary response peaked on day 5, the primary on day 15. Some clonotypes, a small share, were shared between CD4 and CD8 compartments.

The sample here was CD8+ T cells sorted from PBMCs, taken on the day of the yellow fever booster vaccination. The origin of this receptor is a man between 25 and 39 years old who received the YFV17D yellow fever vaccine. The chain combines TRBV12-3 or TRBV12-4 with TRBJ2-1; tentative D call: TRBD2 (5 bases). The CDR3 region is CASSLGGSYNEQFF. CDR3 nucleotides: TGTGCCAGCAGTTTAGGCGGGTCCTACAATGAGCAGTTCTTC.